This is a list of T cell receptor beta chains from one sample in a study of radiotherapy plus CTLA-4 blockade in lung cancer. Sequencing used immunoSEQ multiplex PCR; TCRdb keeps in-frame clones, though not all of them. The sample consists of around 40,000 clones, about 86% of them appearing once. Sequencing used peripheral blood, obtained from a patient treated with radiotherapy plus ipilimumab. The receptors stem from a human donor with non-small cell lung cancer whose response to radiotherapy plus ipilimumab could not be evaluated. CDR3s include the opening cysteine and the closing phenylalanine or tryptophan. The D gene is left open where the match is weak.

J | D | V | CDR3
TRBJ1-1 | - | TRBV7-2 | CASSSPTLNTEAFF
TRBJ2-3 | TRBD2 | TRBV25-1 | CASGRASGGADTQYF
TRBJ1-2 | - | TRBV7-8 | CASSRNREYGYTF
TRBJ2-2 | - | TRBV5-4 | CASGDSQARTGELFF
TRBJ1-1 | - | TRBV5-1 | CASSPRQANTEAFF
TRBJ1-2 | - | TRBV21-1 | CASRTGNGYTF
TRBJ2-7 | TRBD1 | TRBV7-2 | CASSLVGTGVGEQYF
TRBJ2-1 | TRBD2 | TRBV25-1 | CASSYGLAQFF
TRBJ2-7 | - | TRBV11-2 | CASSPRGLSSSEQYF
TRBJ1-5 | - | TRBV6-4 | CASSEDSRRGNQPQHF
TRBJ2-3 | TRBD2 | TRBV7-9 | CASSSRGAQYF
TRBJ1-1 | - | TRBV19 | CASSIVRKAGADTEAFF
TRBJ1-5 | - | TRBV2 | CASSESTAGPQHF
TRBJ2-1 | - | TRBV5-5 | CASSSLVGRDSYNEQFF
TRBJ2-3 | - | TRBV18 | CASSRSGDTDTQYF
TRBJ2-7 | - | TRBV7-6 | CASSSRRGGEQYF
TRBJ2-1 | TRBD2 | TRBV5-1 | CASSWSGGANSHEQFF
TRBJ2-3 | - | TRBV4-2 | CASSQAPGGLTSTDTQYF
TRBJ2-5 | TRBD1 | TRBV7-7 | CATARGRKETQYF
TRBJ2-1 | - | TRBV7-9 | CASSPRTENEQFF
TRBJ1-6 | - | TRBV4-1 | CASSQDQQGNSPLHF
TRBJ2-7 | TRBD1 | TRBV15 | CATSRDRVTGEQYF
TRBJ2-1 | - | TRBV12-5 | CASGLSYSGDRNEQFF
TRBJ1-2 | TRBD1 | TRBV28 | CASTTRRGPDYGYTF
TRBJ2-2 | TRBD1 | TRBV9 | CASEGAVNTGELFF
TRBJ1-6 | - | TRBV9 | CASSVGKTGSPLHF
TRBJ2-7 | - | TRBV28 | CASSPGQRPYEQYF
TRBJ1-1 | - | TRBV7-9 | CASSPTPPNAEAFF
TRBJ1-1 | - | TRBV19 | CASRPGQHTEAFF
TRBJ2-3 | - | TRBV4-3 | CASSQVRTDTQYF
TRBJ1-1 | - | TRBV6-1 | CASSDSNTEAFF
TRBJ1-1 | - | TRBV2 | CASSEGRNTEAFF
TRBJ2-1 | TRBD2 | TRBV11-2 | CASSRAGGRYNEQFF
TRBJ2-7 | - | TRBV6-5 | CAAWVGAPYEQYF
TRBJ2-7 | TRBD1 | TRBV7-3 | CASSLNPGQVGAYEQYF
TRBJ1-2 | - | TRBV28 | CASTAPLVVVSGYTF